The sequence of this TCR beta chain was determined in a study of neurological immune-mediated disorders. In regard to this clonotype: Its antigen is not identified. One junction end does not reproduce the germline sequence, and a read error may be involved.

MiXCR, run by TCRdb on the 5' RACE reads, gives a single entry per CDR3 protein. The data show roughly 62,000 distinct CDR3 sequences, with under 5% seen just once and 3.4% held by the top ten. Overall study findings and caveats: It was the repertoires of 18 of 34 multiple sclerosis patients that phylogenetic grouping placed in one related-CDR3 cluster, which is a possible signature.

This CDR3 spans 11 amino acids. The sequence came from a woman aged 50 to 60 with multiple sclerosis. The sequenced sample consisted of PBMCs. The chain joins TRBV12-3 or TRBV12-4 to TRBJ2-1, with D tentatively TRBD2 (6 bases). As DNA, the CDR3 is TGTGTCAGCAAGGACGCGGGGGAGCAGTTCTTC. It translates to CVSKDAGEQFF.